The 10 T cell receptor beta chains presented below share a single source sample, sequenced in a study of T cells after yellow fever vaccination. TCRdb passed the 5' RACE reads through MiXCR, listing each CDR3 protein once. Of a few hundred thousand distinct CDR3 sequences in the sample, over 15% are singletons; the top ten hold approximately 14%. The sample was PBMCs, taken 15 days after the yellow fever booster vaccination. These receptors all stem from a man aged 25-45 years who received the YFV17D yellow fever vaccine.

The genes are TRBV7-9 and TRBJ2-7; the match to TRBD2 covers 9 bases. CDR1 is SEHNR and CDR2 is FQNEAQ in the germline V gene (reference sequence). This CDR3 contains 14 residues. The V and J ends lost 3 bases and 6 bases, in that order; junction bases with no gene match: 6. The CDR3 coding sequence is TGTGCCAGCAGCTTTGCGGGAGGGCCTAGCGAGCAGTACTTC. Its translation: CASSFAGGPSEQYF.

This clonotype was seen a handful of times. V and J are TRBV5-1 and TRBJ2-1; 9 nucleotides align to TRBD2. The CDR3 is 15 amino acids. The V segment lost 0 bases and the J segment 9 bases; nucleotides outside the gene matches: 7. CDR1 is SGHRS and CDR2 is YFSETQ in the germline V gene. The DNA of the CDR3 is TGCGCCAGCAGCTTGGTTTTAGCGGGAGATTTTGAGCAGTTCTTC. This sequence encodes CASSLVLAGDFEQFF.

The sample holds a few counts of this clonotype. The genes are TRBV6-1 and TRBJ2-3; maybe TRBD2 (6 bases). This CDR3 is 14 amino acids long. The germline V gene has CDR1 MNHNS and CDR2 SASEGT. V lost 4 bases, J lost 6 bases, and 14 bases lay in between. CDR3 nucleotide sequence: TGTGCCAGCAGTGGGGCGGGGCCGGCGGATACGCAGTATTTT. Translation: CASSGAGPADTQYF.

This clonotype occurred a few times. The V and J genes are TRBV7-6 and TRBJ2-1; 7 bases are a match to TRBD2. The CDR3 spans 16 residues. Germline values: CDR1 SGHVS, CDR2 FNYEAQ. The junction had 11 bases not matched to a gene; V was cut back by 7 bases and J by 2 bases. CDR3 DNA: TGTGCCAGCAACTATGCGGGGCTAGCGGCCTACAATGAGCAGTTCTTC. Protein sequence: CASNYAGLAAYNEQFF.

This chain uses TRBV6-1 with TRBJ2-2; D remains ambiguous. V shed 6 bases and J shed 2 bases, with 13 bases lying between them. This CDR3 has 15 amino acids. Germline V gives CDR1 MNHNS, CDR2 SASEGT. DNA of the CDR3: TGTGCCAGCAGCCCCTCTCCATCAAACACCGGGGAGCTGTTTTTT. Residues: CASSPSPSNTGELFF.

The V and J genes are TRBV7-2 and TRBJ2-1; 8 nucleotides line up with TRBD2. The CDR3 is 17 residues long. Germline lookup yields CDR1 SGHTA and CDR2 FQGNSA. Trimming at V came to 1 base and at J to 4 bases, leaving 9 bases not matched to a gene. CDR3 protein: CASSLVAGSGNYNEQFF. The CDR3, as DNA: TGTGCCAGCAGCTTAGTCGCTGGTAGCGGGAATTACAATGAGCAGTTCTTC.

The J gene is TRBJ1-6, the V gene TRBV20-1; D gene uncertain. The germline V gene encodes CDR1 DFQATT and CDR2 SNEGSKA (reference sequence). V lost 4 bases and J 10 bases, leaving 17 bases between the germline ends. The CDR3 covers 14 residues. The CDR3 DNA reads TGCAGTGCTACCCTAAACCTAGGGAACTCACCCCTCCACTTT. As protein: CSATLNLGNSPLHF.

This clonotype has only a few counts. The V and J genes are TRBV7-3 and TRBJ2-2; perhaps TRBD2 as D (5 bases). The germline CDR1 and CDR2 sequences are SGHTA and FQGTGA. The CDR3 has 14 amino acids. V was pared by 4 bases and J by 5 bases, with 11 bases between. CDR3 sequence: CASSSGIRTGELFF. The CDR3 DNA reads as TGTGCCAGCAGCTCCGGGATTAGAACCGGGGAGCTGTTTTTT.

The chain recombines TRBV15 with TRBJ2-2, with D unclear. The germline V gene has CDR1 LNHNV and CDR2 YYDKDF (reference sequence). Between the trimmed V and J ends, which lost 3 bases and 3 bases, there was a span of 8 bases. CDR3 length: 14 residues. The CDR3 here is CATSSEQYTGELFF. The CDR3 DNA sequence: TGTGCCACCAGCAGTGAACAGTACACCGGGGAGCTGTTTTTT.

The gene calls are TRBV12-3 or TRBV12-4 and TRBJ2-7; D unresolved. Trimming cost V 2 bases and J 7 bases, with 15 bases left between them. The CDR3 totals 14 residues. CDR3 DNA sequence: TGTGCCAGCAGTTTAAACGGGCTGGCTAAAGAGCAGTACTTC. Its translation: CASSLNGLAKEQYF.